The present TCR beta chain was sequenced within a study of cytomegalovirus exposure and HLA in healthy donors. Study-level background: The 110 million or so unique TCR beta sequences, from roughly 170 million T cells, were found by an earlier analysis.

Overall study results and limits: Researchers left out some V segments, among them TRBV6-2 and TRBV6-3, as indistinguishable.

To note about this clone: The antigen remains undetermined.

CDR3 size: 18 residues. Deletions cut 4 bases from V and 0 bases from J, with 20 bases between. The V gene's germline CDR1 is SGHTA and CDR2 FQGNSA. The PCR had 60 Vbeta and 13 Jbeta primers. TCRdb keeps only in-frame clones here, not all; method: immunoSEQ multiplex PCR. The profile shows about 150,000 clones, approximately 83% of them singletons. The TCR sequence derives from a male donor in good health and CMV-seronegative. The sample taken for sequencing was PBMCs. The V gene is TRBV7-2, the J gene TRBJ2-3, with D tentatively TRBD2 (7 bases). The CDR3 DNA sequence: TGTGCCAGCAGCTCGCCTAGGGGGGGGCGGTCCAGCACAGATACGCAGTATTTT. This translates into CASSSPRGGRSSTDTQYF.